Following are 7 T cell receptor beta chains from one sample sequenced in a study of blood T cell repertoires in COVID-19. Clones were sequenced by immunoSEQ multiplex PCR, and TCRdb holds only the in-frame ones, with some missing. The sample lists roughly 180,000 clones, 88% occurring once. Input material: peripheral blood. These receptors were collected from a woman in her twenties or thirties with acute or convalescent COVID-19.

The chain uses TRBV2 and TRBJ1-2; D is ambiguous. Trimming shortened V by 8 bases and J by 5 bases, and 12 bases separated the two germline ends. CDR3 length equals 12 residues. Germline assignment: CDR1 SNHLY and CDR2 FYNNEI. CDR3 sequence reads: CASSASVYGYTF. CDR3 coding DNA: TGTGCCAGCTCAGCGAGTGTTTATGGCTACACCTTC.

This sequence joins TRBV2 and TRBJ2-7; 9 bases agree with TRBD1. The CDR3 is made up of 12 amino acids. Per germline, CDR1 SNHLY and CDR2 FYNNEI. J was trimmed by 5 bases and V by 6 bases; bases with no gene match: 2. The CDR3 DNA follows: TGTGCCAGCAGACAGGGGGCCCACGAGCAGTACTTC. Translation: CASRQGAHEQYF.

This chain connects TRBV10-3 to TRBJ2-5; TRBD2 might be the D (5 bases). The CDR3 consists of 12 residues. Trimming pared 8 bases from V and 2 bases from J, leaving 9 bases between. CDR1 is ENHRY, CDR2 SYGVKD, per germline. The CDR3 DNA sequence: TGTGCCATCGGGTCGGGACAAGAGACCCAGTACTTC. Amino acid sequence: CAIGSGQETQYF.

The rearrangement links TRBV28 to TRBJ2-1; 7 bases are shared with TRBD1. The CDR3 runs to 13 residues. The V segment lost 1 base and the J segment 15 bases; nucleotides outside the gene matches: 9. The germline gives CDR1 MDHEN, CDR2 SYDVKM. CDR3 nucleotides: TGTGCCAGCAGTTTATCTGAACAGGGGTTCGGGTTCTTC. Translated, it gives CASSLSEQGFGFF. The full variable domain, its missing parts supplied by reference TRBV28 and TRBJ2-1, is DVKVTQSSRYLVKRTGEKVFLECVQDMDHENMFWYRQDPGLGLRLIYFSYDVKMKEKGDIPEGYSVSREKKERFSLILESASTNQTSMYLCASSLSEQGFGFFGPGTRLTVL.

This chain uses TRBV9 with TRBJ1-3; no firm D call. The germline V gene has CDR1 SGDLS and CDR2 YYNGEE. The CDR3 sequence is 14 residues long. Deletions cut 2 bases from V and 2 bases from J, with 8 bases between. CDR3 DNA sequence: TGTGCCAGCAGCGTGGGCAATACTGGAAACACCATATATTTT. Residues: CASSVGNTGNTIYF.

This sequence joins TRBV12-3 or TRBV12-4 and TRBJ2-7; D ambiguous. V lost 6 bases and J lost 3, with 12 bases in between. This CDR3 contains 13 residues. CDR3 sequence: CASSRHGLYEQYF. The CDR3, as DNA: TGTGCCAGCAGCCGACATGGTCTCTACGAGCAGTACTTC.

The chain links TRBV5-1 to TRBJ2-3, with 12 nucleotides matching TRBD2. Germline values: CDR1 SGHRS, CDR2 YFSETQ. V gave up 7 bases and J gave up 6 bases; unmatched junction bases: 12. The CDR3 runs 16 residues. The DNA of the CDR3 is TGCGCCAGCTTCCCGCTAGCGGGAGGGCCTGGGGATACGCAGTATTTT. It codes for CASFPLAGGPGDTQYF.